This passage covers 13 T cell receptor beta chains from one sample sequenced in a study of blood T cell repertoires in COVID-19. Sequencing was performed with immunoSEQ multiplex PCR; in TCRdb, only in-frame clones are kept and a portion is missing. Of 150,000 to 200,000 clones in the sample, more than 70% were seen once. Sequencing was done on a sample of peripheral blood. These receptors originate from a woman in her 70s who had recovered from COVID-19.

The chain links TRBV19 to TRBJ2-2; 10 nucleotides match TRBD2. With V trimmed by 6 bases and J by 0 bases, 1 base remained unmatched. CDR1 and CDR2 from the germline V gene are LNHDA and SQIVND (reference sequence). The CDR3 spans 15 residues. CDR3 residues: CASSTSGANTGELFF. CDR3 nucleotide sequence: TGTGCCAGTAGCACTAGCGGGGCGAACACCGGGGAGCTGTTTTTT.

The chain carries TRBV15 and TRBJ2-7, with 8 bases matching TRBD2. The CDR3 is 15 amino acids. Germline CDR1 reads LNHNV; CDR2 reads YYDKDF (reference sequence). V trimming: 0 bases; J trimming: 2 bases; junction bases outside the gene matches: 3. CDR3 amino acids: CATSRETGGAYEQYF. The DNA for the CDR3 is TGTGCCACCAGCAGAGAGACGGGAGGGGCCTACGAGCAGTACTTC.

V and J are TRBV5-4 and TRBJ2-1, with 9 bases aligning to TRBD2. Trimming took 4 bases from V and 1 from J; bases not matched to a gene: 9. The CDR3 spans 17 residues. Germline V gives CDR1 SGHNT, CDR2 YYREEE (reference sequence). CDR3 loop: CASSPGVSGRSYNEQFF. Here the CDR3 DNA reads TGTGCCAGCAGCCCAGGGGTTAGCGGGAGATCCTACAATGAGCAGTTCTTC. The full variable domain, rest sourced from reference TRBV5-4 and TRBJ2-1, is ETGVTQSPTHLIKTRGQQVTLRCSSQSGHNTVSWYQQALGQGPQFIFQYYREEENGRGNFPPRFSGLQFPNYSSELNVNALELDDSALYLCASSPGVSGRSYNEQFFGPGTRLTVL.

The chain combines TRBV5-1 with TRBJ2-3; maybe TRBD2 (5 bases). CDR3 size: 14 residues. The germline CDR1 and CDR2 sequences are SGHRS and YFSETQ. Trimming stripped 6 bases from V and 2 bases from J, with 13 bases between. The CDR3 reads CASNRGGSTDTQYF. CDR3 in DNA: TGCGCCAGCAACCGAGGAGGCTCCACAGATACGCAGTATTTT.

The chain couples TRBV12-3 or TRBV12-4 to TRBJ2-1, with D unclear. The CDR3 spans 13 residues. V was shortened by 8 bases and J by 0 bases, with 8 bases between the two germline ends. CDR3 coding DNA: TGTGCCAGCCAAGACACCTCCTACAATGAGCAGTTCTTC. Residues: CASQDTSYNEQFF.

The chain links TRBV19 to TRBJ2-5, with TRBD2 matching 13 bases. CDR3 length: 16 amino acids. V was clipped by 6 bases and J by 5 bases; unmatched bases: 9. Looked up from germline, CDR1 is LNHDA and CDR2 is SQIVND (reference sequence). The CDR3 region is CASRGTSGADGETQYF. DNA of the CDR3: TGTGCCAGTAGGGGGACTAGCGGGGCCGACGGTGAGACCCAGTACTTC.

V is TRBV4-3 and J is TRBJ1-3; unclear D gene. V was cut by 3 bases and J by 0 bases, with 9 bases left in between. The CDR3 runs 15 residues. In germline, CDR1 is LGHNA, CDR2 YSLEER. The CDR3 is CASSQWAGSGNTIYF. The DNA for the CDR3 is TGCGCCAGCAGCCAGTGGGCCGGCTCTGGAAACACCATATATTTT.

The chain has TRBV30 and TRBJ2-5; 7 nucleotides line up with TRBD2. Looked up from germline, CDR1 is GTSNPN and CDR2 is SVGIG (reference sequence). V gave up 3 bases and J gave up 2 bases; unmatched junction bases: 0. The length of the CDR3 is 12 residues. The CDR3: CAWSGGQETQYF. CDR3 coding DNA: TGTGCCTGGAGCGGGGGGCAAGAGACCCAGTACTTC.

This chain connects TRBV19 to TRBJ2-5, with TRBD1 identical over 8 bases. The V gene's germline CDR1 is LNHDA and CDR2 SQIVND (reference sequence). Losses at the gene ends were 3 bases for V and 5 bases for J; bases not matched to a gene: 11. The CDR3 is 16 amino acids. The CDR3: CASSISGAGGWETQYF. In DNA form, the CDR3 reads TGTGCCAGTAGTATTTCTGGGGCAGGGGGCTGGGAGACCCAGTACTTC.

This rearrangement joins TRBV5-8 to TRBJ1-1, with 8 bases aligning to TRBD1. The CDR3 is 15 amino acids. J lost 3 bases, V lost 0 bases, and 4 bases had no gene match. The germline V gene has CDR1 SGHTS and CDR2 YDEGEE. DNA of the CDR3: TGTGCCAGCAGCTTGGGGACAGGGATGCACACTGAAGCTTTCTTT. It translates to CASSLGTGMHTEAFF.

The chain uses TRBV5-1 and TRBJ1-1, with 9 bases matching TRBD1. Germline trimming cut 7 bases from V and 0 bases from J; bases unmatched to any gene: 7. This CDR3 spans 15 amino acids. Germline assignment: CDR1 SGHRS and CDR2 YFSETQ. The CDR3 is CASQGTGNMNTEAFF. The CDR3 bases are TGCGCCAGCCAGGGGACAGGGAACATGAACACTGAAGCTTTCTTT.

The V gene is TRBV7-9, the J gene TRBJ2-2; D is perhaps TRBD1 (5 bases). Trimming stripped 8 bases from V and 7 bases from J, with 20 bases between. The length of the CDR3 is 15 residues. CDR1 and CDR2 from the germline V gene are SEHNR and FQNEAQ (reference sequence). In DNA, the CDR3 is TGTGCCAGCGGACCTTCAGGGTATCATAGCGGGGAGCTGTTTTTT. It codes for CASGPSGYHSGELFF.

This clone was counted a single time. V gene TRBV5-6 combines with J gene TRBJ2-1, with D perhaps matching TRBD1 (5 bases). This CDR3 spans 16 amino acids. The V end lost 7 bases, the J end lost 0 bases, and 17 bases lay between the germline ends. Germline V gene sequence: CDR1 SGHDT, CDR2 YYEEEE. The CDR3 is CASWVKGSSSYNEQFF. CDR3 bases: TGTGCCAGCTGGGTGAAGGGGTCCAGCTCCTACAATGAGCAGTTCTTC.